The entry below describes one T cell receptor (beta chain). The V gene's germline CDR1 is SGHDT and CDR2 YYEEEE. Losses at the gene ends were 2 bases for V and 8 bases for J; bases not matched to a gene: 5. The CDR3 length is 15 residues. PCR amplification relied on 60 Vbeta primers (plus 13 Jbeta primers). TCRdb keeps only in-frame clones here, not all; method: immunoSEQ multiplex PCR. The sample has roughly 120,000 clones. The data derive from a study of cytomegalovirus exposure and HLA in healthy donors. Sequenced input: PBMCs. This clonotype was obtained from a man between 18 and 35 years old in good health and CMV-seronegative. The chain links TRBV5-6 to TRBJ2-1; TRBD2 agrees at 12 bases. CDR3: CASSFLAGGGHEQFF. The CDR3 region has the DNA TGTGCCAGCAGCTTTCTAGCGGGAGGGGGTCATGAGCAGTTCTTC.